This is a list of T cell receptor beta chains from one sample in a study of T-cell reconstitution after alpha-beta-depleted transplantation in children. A single record per CDR3 protein comes from TCRdb applying MiXCR to the PCR reads. This sample carries approximately 800,000 distinct CDR3 sequences, around 17% of them seen once, and the ten largest clones take roughly 5%. The material sequenced was PBMCs, mostly from graft donor cells, taken 360 days after TCRalphabeta/CD19-depleted stem cell transplant. The receptors originated from a male patient younger than 18 who had a stem cell transplant for acute lymphoblastic leukemia, so the T cells may come from the graft donor. Each CDR3 is given without its conserved first and last residue. The order of the fields is V gene, J gene, CDR3 protein.

TRBV20-1,TRBJ1-2,SARGSAGAGGYT
TRBV5-1,TRBJ2-2,ASSRESGELF
TRBV12-3/TRBV12-4,TRBJ2-3,ACTPGYSSTDTQY
TRBV5-1,TRBJ1-1,ASSLAAKNEAF
TRBV11-2,TRBJ1-2,ASSLDGRTGGSGYT
TRBV7-9,TRBJ2-7,ASSLDDEQY
TRBV7-2,TRBJ2-3,ASSTQTGDTQY
TRBV18,TRBJ2-1,ASSQLNRLSSYNEQF
TRBV6-1,TRBJ1-2,ASTPQGRLNYGYT
TRBV20-1,TRBJ1-1,SAPDRVIGAF
TRBV6-5,TRBJ2-1,ASSYGLASYNEQF
TRBV5-5,TRBJ2-2,ASSTFPGLAISDGELF
TRBV7-9,TRBJ1-5,ASSLGTGLRDQPQH
TRBV12-3/TRBV12-4,TRBJ2-7,ASSFGTSGNYYEQY
TRBV9,TRBJ2-7,ASSSGMNYEQY
TRBV29-1,TRBJ2-4,SVAGSVNIQY
TRBV28,TRBJ2-7,ASSLSGAGGVITYEQY
TRBV27,TRBJ1-6,ASRSSYNSPLH
TRBV18,TRBJ2-7,ASSPPGGRNYEQY
TRBV29-1,TRBJ2-3,SVTGDTDTQY
TRBV2,TRBJ2-7,ASLPRDLTYEQY
TRBV29-1,TRBJ2-7,SANLGVGAYEQY
TRBV13,TRBJ2-1,ASSLIQGRGEQF
TRBV12-3/TRBV12-4,TRBJ2-3,ASSSFPTDTQY
TRBV11-1,TRBJ2-1,ASSFATSGMGSYNEQF
TRBV12-3/TRBV12-4,TRBJ1-1,ASSFARNTEAF
TRBV4-1,TRBJ2-2,ASSFSRGELF
TRBV9,TRBJ1-1,ASSVEVGRSQVF
TRBV7-8,TRBJ2-3,ASSLESVGLAGTDTQY
TRBV21-1,TRBJ1-1,ASSNQGRDTEAF
TRBV19,TRBJ2-1,AKDPGTGVYNEQF
TRBV20-1,TRBJ2-3,SASKRATLDTQY
TRBV12-3/TRBV12-4,TRBJ2-1,ASRHSGRPYNEQF
TRBV20-1,TRBJ1-5,SARDSGGSNQPQH
TRBV30,TRBJ2-2,AWSWGGYGELF
TRBV12-3/TRBV12-4,TRBJ2-1,ASSPDRALPVYNEQF
TRBV15,TRBJ2-7,ATSGSGRRYEQY
TRBV15,TRBJ2-3,ATSRDFGARWDTQY
TRBV23-1,TRBJ2-7,ASSHEGQGVSYEQY
TRBV12-3/TRBV12-4,TRBJ2-1,ASSLPGRRTLYNEQF
TRBV24-1,TRBJ2-7,ATSGGTSGSEQY
TRBV12-3/TRBV12-4,TRBJ2-7,ASSLRRESSYEQY
TRBV18,TRBJ2-3,ASSFRTGLTDTQY
TRBV7-3,TRBJ2-3,ASSLTLRDTQY
TRBV20-1,TRBJ1-2,SARKGGGAINYGYT
TRBV4-1,TRBJ2-1,ASSPVASGGNEQF
TRBV7-8,TRBJ2-7,ASSSSKAYEQY
TRBV18,TRBJ2-4,ATADRLTLAKNIQY
TRBV7-3,TRBJ2-2,ASSLTLRPGELF
TRBV4-2,TRBJ2-5,ASSQDGAGGRQETQY
TRBV15,TRBJ2-7,ATSGWGPGGYEQY
TRBV4-1,TRBJ2-4,ASSQRRGPEGLTKNIQY
TRBV11-2,TRBJ2-2,ASRRTENTGELF
TRBV7-3,TRBJ2-5,ASSLTDAETQY
TRBV11-2,TRBJ1-4,ASSFRDGNEKLF
TRBV12-3/TRBV12-4,TRBJ1-2,ASSLAPTGGYT
TRBV18,TRBJ2-6,ASSQRGSGANVLT
TRBV9,TRBJ2-5,ASSFAPYQETQY
TRBV5-1,TRBJ2-7,ASSLEAAGLCEQY